This T cell receptor beta chain was profiled in a study of blood T cell repertoires in COVID-19. This CDR3 spans 14 amino acids. V lost 1 base and J lost 5, with 8 bases in between. Germline CDR1 is SGHTA and CDR2 is FQGNSA. Of note for this clone: The identical CDR3 is also encoded by other nucleotide sequences in the sample.

Each recovered donor of Cohort 3 presented with two negative PCRs, clearance, or symptom resolution. Source study methods: Reference gene primer amplification yielded estimated nucleated cell counts. Here immunoSEQ multiplex PCR was the method, and the copy in TCRdb shows in-frame clones only, minus some. The D gene and trimming were derived from the DNA, and the V and J assignments and clone size from that table. In the table there are 490,000 or so clones, 80% to 90% of which are singletons. The sequenced sample was PBMCs or T cells enriched from blood (not recorded which). The V call is TRBV7-2, the J call TRBJ2-2; D is perhaps TRBD2 (5 bases). This clonotype was obtained from a woman in her sixties or seventies who had recovered from COVID-19. CDR3 loop: CASSLVRGTGELFF. The CDR3 DNA follows: TGTGCCAGCAGCTTAGTTCGCGGGACCGGGGAGCTGTTTTTT.